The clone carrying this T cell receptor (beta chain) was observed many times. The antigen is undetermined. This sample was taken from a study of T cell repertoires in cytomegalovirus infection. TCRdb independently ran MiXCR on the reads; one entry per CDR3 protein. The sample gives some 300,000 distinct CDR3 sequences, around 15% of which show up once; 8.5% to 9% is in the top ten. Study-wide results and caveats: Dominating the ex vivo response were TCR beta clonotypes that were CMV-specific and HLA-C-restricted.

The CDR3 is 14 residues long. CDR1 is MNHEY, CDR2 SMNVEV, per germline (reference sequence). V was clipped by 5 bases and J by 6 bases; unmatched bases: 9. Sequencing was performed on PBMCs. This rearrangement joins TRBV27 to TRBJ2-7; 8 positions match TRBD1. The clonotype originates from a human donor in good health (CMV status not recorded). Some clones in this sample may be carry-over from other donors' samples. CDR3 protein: CASSPRDRRSEQYF. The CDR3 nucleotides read TGTGCCAGCAGTCCGCGGGACAGGCGTTCCGAGCAGTACTTC.